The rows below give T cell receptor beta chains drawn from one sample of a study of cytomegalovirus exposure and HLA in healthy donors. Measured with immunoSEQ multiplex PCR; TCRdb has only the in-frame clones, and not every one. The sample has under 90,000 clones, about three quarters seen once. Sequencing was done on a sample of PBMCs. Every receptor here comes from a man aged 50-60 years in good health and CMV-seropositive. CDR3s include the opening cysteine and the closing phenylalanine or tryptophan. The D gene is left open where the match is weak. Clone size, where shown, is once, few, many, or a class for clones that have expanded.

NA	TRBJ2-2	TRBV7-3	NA	TGTGCCAGCGGCCTCCCGAACACCGGGGAGCTGTTTTTT	CASGLPNTGELFF
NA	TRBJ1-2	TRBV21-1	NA	TGTGCCAGCAGCAAAGATTCCCAGGGGGCACGCTATGGCTACACCTTC	CASSKDSQGARYGYTF
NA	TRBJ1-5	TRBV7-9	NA	TGTGCCAGCAGCTATGGCAGCAATCAGCCCCAGCATTTT	CASSYGSNQPQHF
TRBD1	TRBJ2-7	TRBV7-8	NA	TGTGCCAGCAGCGCCGGTCCAGGACAGGTGTACGAGCAGTACTTC	CASSAGPGQVYEQYF
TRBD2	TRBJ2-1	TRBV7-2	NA	TGTGCCAGCGGGAAGCGGGAATATTACAATGAGCAGTTCTTC	CASGKREYYNEQFF
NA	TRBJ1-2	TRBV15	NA	TGTGCCACCAGCAGAGTGGTGGGTTGGGACATCTACTATGGCTACACCTTC	CATSRVVGWDIYYGYTF
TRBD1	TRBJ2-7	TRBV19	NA	TGTGCCAGTAGTATAGCTGACAGGGAGTTATACGAGCAGTACTTC	CASSIADRELYEQYF
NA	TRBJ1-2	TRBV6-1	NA	TGTGCCGGAACAGGGACCTATGGCTACACCTTC	CAGTGTYGYTF
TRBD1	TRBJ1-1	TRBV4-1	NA	TGCGCCAGCAGCCACAGGGGGGACACTGAAGCTTTCTTT	CASSHRGDTEAFF
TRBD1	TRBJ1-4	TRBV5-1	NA	TGCGCCAGCAGCGCCGGGACAGGGGGCCTTCCTAATGAAAAACTGTTTTTT	CASSAGTGGLPNEKLFF
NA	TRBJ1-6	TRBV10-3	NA	TGTGCCATCAGTGAGGCCACAGGCAATTCACCCCTCCACTTT	CAISEATGNSPLHF
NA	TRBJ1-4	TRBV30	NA	TGTGCCTGGGGAGGCCCTAATGAAAAACTGTTTTTT	CAWGGPNEKLFF
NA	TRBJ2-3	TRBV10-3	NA	TGTGCCATCGCGGTTACCACAGATACGCAGTATTTT	CAIAVTTDTQYF
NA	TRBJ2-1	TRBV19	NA	TGTGCCAGTAGTATAGATGGCGGCATCTACAATGAGCAGTTCTTC	CASSIDGGIYNEQFF
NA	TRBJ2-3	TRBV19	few	TGTGCCAGTAGTATCGACAGTTACAACACAGATACGCAGTATTTT	CASSIDSYNTDTQYF
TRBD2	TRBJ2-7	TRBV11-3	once	TGTGCCAGCAGCTCGCTCAGAGGGACTAGCGGGAGATTGCCCTACGAGCAGTACTTC	CASSSLRGTSGRLPYEQYF
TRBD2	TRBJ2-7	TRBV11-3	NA	TGTGCCAGCAGCTTAGATCTCGGACTAGCGAAACTCTACGAGCAGTACTTC	CASSLDLGLAKLYEQYF
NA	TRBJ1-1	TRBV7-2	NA	TGTGCCAGCAGCTTTCTGTGGGGCTCGAACACTGAAGCTTTCTTT	CASSFLWGSNTEAFF
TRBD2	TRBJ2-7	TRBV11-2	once	TGTGCCAGCAGCTTAGTAGCACTAGCGGGCTCCTACGAGCAGTACTTC	CASSLVALAGSYEQYF
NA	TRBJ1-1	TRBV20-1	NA	TGCAGTGCTCCTATGTCTGAAGCTTTCTTT	CSAPMSEAFF
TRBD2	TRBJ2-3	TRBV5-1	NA	TGCGCCAGCTGGCTTGGCGCTAGCGGGAACACAGATACGCAGTATTTT	CASWLGASGNTDTQYF
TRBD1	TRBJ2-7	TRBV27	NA	TGTGCCAGCAGTGAACAGGGGTTCACGGCCTACGAGCAGTACTTC	CASSEQGFTAYEQYF
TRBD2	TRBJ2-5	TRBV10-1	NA	TGCGCCAGCAACCCCTCCTTCCCCACCCCACCAGGAACTAGCGGGCACCAAGAGACCCAGTACTTC	CASNPSFPTPPGTSGHQETQYF
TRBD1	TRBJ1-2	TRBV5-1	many	TGCGCCAGCAGCAGGGGACAGACGGACTATGGCTACACCTTC	CASSRGQTDYGYTF
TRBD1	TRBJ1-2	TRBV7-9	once	TGTGCCAGCAGTTCAACCGGGACAGGATTAAGCTATGGCTACACCTTC	CASSSTGTGLSYGYTF
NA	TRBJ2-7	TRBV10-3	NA	TGTGCCATCAGTGACCTAGCGTCCTACTACGAGCAGTACTTC	CAISDLASYYEQYF
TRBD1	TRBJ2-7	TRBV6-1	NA	TGTGCCAGCAGCGTCGGGACAGGGGCCGCCTACGAGCAGTACTTC	CASSVGTGAAYEQYF
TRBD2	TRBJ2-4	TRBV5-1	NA	TGCGCCAGCAGTCTTCCTAGCGGGAGGGGGTCGGACAGTCAGTACTTC	CASSLPSGRGSDSQYF
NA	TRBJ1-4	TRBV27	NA	TGTGCCAGCAGTTTACAGGGGATTGTTAATGAAAAACTGTTTTTT	CASSLQGIVNEKLFF
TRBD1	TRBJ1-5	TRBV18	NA	TGTGCCAGCTCACCACTTTCTTCCGGACAGGACAATCAGCCCCAGCATTTT	CASSPLSSGQDNQPQHF
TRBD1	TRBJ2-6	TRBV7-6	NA	TGTGCCAGCAGCTTACGCGGGACAGGGGCCCTTGAGGGGGCCAACGTCCTGACTTTC	CASSLRGTGALEGANVLTF
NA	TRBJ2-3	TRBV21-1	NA	TGTGCCAGCAGCAAAGAAGGGCGGGAGGGCCGTACAGATACGCAGTATTTT	CASSKEGREGRTDTQYF
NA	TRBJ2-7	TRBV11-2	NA	TGTGCCAGCAGCACCGAGCGGGTGTCCTACGAGCAGTACTTC	CASSTERVSYEQYF